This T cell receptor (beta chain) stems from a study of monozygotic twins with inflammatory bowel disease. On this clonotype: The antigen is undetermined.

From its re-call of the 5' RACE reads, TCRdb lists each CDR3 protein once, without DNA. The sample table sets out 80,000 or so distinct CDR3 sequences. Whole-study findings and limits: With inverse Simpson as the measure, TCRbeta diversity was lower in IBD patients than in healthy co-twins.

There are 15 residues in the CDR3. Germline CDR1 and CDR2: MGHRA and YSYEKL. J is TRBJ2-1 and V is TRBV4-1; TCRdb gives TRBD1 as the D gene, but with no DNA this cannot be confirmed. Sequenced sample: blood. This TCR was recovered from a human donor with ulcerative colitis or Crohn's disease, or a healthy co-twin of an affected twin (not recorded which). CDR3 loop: CASSGTAPLSSEQFF.